This TCR beta chain came from a study of CXCR3-negative and CXCR3-positive naive CD8 T cells. Study results and limitations: The TRB CDR3s that CXCR3-positive naive cells carried were more hydrophobic than those of CXCR3-negative naive cells.

Details on this clonotype: Its matching antigen is unknown.

Germline values: CDR1 SGHAT, CDR2 FQNNGV. This CDR3 has 15 residues. UMI-labeled TRB cDNA libraries were prepared by 5' RACE. With the 5' RACE reads reprocessed, TCRdb shows one record per CDR3 protein and no DNA. This sample's table has 55,000 to 75,000 distinct CDR3 sequences. The TCR originated in a human donor in good health. Some clones in this sample may be carry-over from other donors' samples. The V and J genes are TRBV11-2 and TRBJ2-5; TCRdb gives TRBD1 as the D gene, but with no DNA this cannot be confirmed. The sequenced sample consisted of naive CXCR3+ CD8+ T cells from blood. Subset given: CD45RO-CCR7+CD27+CD95- naive CD8+ T cells expressing CXCR3 (TNR3+). CDR3 sequence: CASSSMGQWMEAQYF.